This T cell receptor beta chain was identified in a study of blood T cell repertoires in COVID-19. The age range of participants was about 18 to 89 years, with residence in about 25 US areas. Participant-reported clinical history was the basis for cohort assignment. CDR1 is SQVTM, CDR2 ANQGSEA, per germline. Trimming pared 6 bases from V and 5 bases from J, leaving 29 bases between. The CDR3 runs 17 residues. Profiling relied on immunoSEQ multiplex PCR, and the TCRdb table lists in-frame clones only, not all of them. The repertoire has a few hundred thousand clones, 90% of them found once; the top ten carry 1.5% to 2%.

The gene calls are TRBV29-1 and TRBJ2-7, with unresolved D. This TCR was recovered from a young woman with acute COVID-19. Sequenced: PBMCs or T cells enriched from blood (not recorded which). CDR3 region: CSVEPRKKTQTRHEQYF. As DNA, the CDR3 is TGCAGCGTCGAACCCCGCAAGAAGACGCAGACTCGGCACGAGCAGTACTTC.